The clone carrying this T cell receptor beta chain was detected ten times or more. Its antigen is as yet unknown. This record belongs to a study of regulatory T cells in long-lasting Graves disease. Findings and caveats of the study: Only a small sample size was used, which may have cut accuracy.

Arm-PCR of CDR3 regions with iRepertoire HTBI primers generated TCR beta libraries. TCRdb passed the multiplex PCR reads through MiXCR, listing each CDR3 protein once. Of about 540,000 distinct CDR3 sequences listed, roughly 13% are singletons. Trimming took 7 bases from V and 0 from J, leaving 9 bases between them. This CDR3 comprises 14 residues. In germline, CDR1 is SGHNT, CDR2 YENEEA. Time point denoted: newly diagnosed GD, antithyroid drugs for less than 3 months. With RNA extracted from PBMCs as input, the TCR library was made. The same data also went into a second study, on T cells in Graves' hyperthyroidism and ophthalmopathy.

The material was peripheral blood mononuclear cells (PBMCs), obtained at new diagnosis, from a patient treated with antithyroid drugs. The clonotype originates from a man aged 25 to 45 with Graves disease. This chain uses TRBV11-3 with TRBJ2-2; D is undetermined. The CDR3 DNA is TGTGCCAGCACCGGTTTCGCGAACACCGGGGAGCTGTTTTTT. Residues: CASTGFANTGELFF.